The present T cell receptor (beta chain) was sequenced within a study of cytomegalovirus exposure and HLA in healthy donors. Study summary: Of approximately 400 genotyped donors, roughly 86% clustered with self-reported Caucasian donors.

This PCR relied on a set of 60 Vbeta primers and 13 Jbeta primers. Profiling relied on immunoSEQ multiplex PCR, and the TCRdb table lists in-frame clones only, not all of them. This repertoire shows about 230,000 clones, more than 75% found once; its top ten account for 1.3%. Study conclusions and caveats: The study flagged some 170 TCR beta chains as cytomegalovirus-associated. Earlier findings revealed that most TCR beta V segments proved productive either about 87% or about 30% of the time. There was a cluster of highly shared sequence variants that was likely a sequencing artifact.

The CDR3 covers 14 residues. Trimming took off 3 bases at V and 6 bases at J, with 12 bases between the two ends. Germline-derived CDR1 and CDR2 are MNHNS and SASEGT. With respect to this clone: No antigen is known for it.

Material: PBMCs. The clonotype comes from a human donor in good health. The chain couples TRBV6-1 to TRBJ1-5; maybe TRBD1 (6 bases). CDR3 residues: CASSDRRGGQPQHF. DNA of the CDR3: TGTGCCAGCAGTGACCGGAGGGGGGGTCAGCCCCAGCATTTT.